This is a list of T cell receptor beta chains from one sample in a study of blood T cell repertoires in COVID-19. Sequencing was performed with immunoSEQ multiplex PCR; in TCRdb, only in-frame clones are kept and a portion is missing. The sample lists approximately 260,000 clones; around 90% were seen once. The sample comprised PBMCs or T cells enriched from blood (not recorded which). Source of these receptors: a woman in her late teens or twenties who had recovered from COVID-19. Each CDR3 is given with its conserved first and last residue. The order of the fields is V gene, clone size, D gene, J gene, CDR3 length, CDR3 DNA, CDR3 protein. D genes are given only for firm matches. The size entry is marked missing in some rows and otherwise reads once, few, many or a size class.

TRBV9	-	-	TRBJ1-2	13	TGTGCCAGCAGTAGGGAGGGCAACTATGGCTACACCTTC	CASSREGNYGYTF
TRBV10-3	-	-	TRBJ1-3	17	TGTGCCATCAGTGCGGGGGGTATATTTGGCTCTGGAAACACCATATATTTT	CAISAGGIFGSGNTIYF
TRBV11-3	-	-	TRBJ1-2	13	TGTGCCAGCAGCCGAGCCAGGGACTATGGCTACACCTTC	CASSRARDYGYTF
TRBV5-1	-	TRBD1	TRBJ2-2	14	TGCGCCAGCAGCTCAGCAGGGGGCACCGGGGAGCTGTTTTTT	CASSSAGGTGELFF
TRBV7-8	-	TRBD2	TRBJ2-1	15	TGTGCCAGCAGCTTGCGGGGGGCTAAGTACGATGAGCAGTTCTTC	CASSLRGAKYDEQFF
TRBV6-4	-	TRBD2	TRBJ2-1	15	TGTGCCAGCAGTGACTCAGGACTAGCAGCCGATGAGCAGTTCTTC	CASSDSGLAADEQFF
TRBV27	-	TRBD2	TRBJ2-7	15	TGTGCCAGCAGTTTACTAGCGGGAGAGGTCTACGAGCAGTACTTC	CASSLLAGEVYEQYF
TRBV6-5	few	TRBD2	TRBJ2-1	15	TGTGCCAGCACCCTACTAGCGGGAGATAGCAATGAGCAGTTCTTC	CASTLLAGDSNEQFF
TRBV21-1	few	-	TRBJ1-1	19	TGTGCCAGCAGCAAAGTCTCGGTCCGCCTCACAGCCTCGAACACTGAAGCTTTCTTT	CASSKVSVRLTASNTEAFF
TRBV3-1/TRBV3-2	-	-	TRBJ1-1	13	TGTGCCAGCAGCCAAGTCCAGGGCACTGAAGCTTTCTTT	CASSQVQGTEAFF
TRBV3-1/TRBV3-2	-	-	TRBJ1-4	17	TGTGCCAGCAGCCCAACGTACGGTGCAGTCGGGAGTGAAAAACTGTTTTTT	CASSPTYGAVGSEKLFF
TRBV5-1	once	-	TRBJ1-6	14	TGCGCCAGCAGCCCCGGCGGATTGAATTCACCCCTCCACTTT	CASSPGGLNSPLHF
TRBV4-1	-	TRBD1	TRBJ1-1	13	TGCGCCAGCAGCCAACACAGGGGACCCCAAGCTTTCTTT	CASSQHRGPQAFF
TRBV19	-	-	TRBJ1-1	15	TGTGCCAGTAGTATCGGGGGGGCGGCGGACACTGAAGCTTTCTTT	CASSIGGAADTEAFF
TRBV2	-	-	TRBJ1-4	14	TGTGCCAGCGAAGGGGGTTCAGCTAATGAAAAACTGTTTTTT	CASEGGSANEKLFF
TRBV7-2	-	-	TRBJ2-3	16	TGTGCCAGCAGCGATCGCACAGGGTTTGGCACAGATACGCAGTATTTT	CASSDRTGFGTDTQYF
TRBV7-6	-	-	TRBJ1-2	14	TGTGCCAGCAGCTTAACTGAAGCGAACTATGGCTACACCTTC	CASSLTEANYGYTF
TRBV5-1	-	TRBD2	TRBJ2-1	16	TGCGCCAGCAGCTTGATAGGACTAGCGGGAGGGTATGAGCAGTTCTTC	CASSLIGLAGGYEQFF
TRBV2	-	-	TRBJ1-1	14	TGTGCCACCTTCCCCGGGACACCGAACACTGAAGCTTTCTTT	CATFPGTPNTEAFF
TRBV11-2	-	-	TRBJ1-6	14	TGTGCCAGCAGCCCGGGTCGGAATAATTCACCCCTCCACTTT	CASSPGRNNSPLHF
TRBV5-1	-	-	TRBJ2-1	12	TGCGCCAGCAGCTTGACTAACAATGAGCAGTTCTTC	CASSLTNNEQFF
TRBV6-4	-	-	TRBJ2-2	14	TGTGCCAGCAGTGAGGACGGGGACACCGGGGAGCTGTTTTTT	CASSEDGDTGELFF
TRBV14	-	-	TRBJ2-1	18	TGTGCCAGCAGCAAACCGAAAAAGTTGGGCAGCTCCTACAATGAGCAGTTCTTC	CASSKPKKLGSSYNEQFF
TRBV5-8	-	-	TRBJ1-5	15	TGTGCCAGCAGCCCGAGGGTGGGGAGGAATCAGCCCCAGCATTTT	CASSPRVGRNQPQHF
TRBV4-2	few	TRBD2	TRBJ2-7	17	TGTGCCAGCAGCCAAGACTTCAGCGGGAGGGCTCAATGGAAGCAGTACTTC	CASSQDFSGRAQWKQYF
TRBV18	-	-	TRBJ2-5	14	TGTGCCAGCTCACTTAATGGCGGGAAAGAGACCCAGTACTTC	CASSLNGGKETQYF
TRBV20-1	once	-	TRBJ1-2	14	TGCAGTGCTAGTATGGCGGTAACGCCTTATGGCTACACCTTC	CSASMAVTPYGYTF
TRBV28	-	-	TRBJ1-4	13	TGTGCCAGCATGCGGGAGGGAAGGGAAAAACTGTTTTTT	CASMREGREKLFF
TRBV27	-	-	TRBJ2-2	13	TGTGCCAGCAGGACTAAGAACACCGGGGAGCTGTTTTTT	CASRTKNTGELFF
TRBV6-5	-	-	TRBJ1-6	14	TGTGCCAGCAGTTACGAACCAGGAGGCTCACCCCTCCACTTT	CASSYEPGGSPLHF
TRBV27	-	-	TRBJ1-3	15	TGTGCCAGCAGTTTGGCGGGGGCGTATGGAAACACCATATATTTT	CASSLAGAYGNTIYF
TRBV19	-	-	TRBJ1-2	15	TGTGCCAGTAGTATTGTCACAGAGCCTAACTATGGCTACACCTTC	CASSIVTEPNYGYTF
TRBV15	-	-	TRBJ1-1	13	TGTGCCACCAGCAGGCAGGCCTTCACTGAAGCTTTCTTT	CATSRQAFTEAFF
TRBV6-5	-	TRBD1	TRBJ2-7	14	TGTGCCAGCAGGCCCAGGACAGGGGTCTACGAGCAGTACTTC	CASRPRTGVYEQYF
TRBV9	-	-	TRBJ2-1	15	TGTGCCAGCAGCGTAGTTTCTCGAGGCCACAATGAGCAGTTCTTC	CASSVVSRGHNEQFF
TRBV11-3	-	-	TRBJ1-1	13	TGTGCCAGCAGAGACAGTAGGGGTCATGAAGCTTTCTTT	CASRDSRGHEAFF
TRBV12-3/TRBV12-4	-	-	TRBJ1-1	13	TGTGCCAGCAGTTCCTCCGACCCGGGTTGGGCTTTCTTT	CASSSSDPGWAFF
TRBV18	once	-	TRBJ2-1	11	TGTGCCAGCTCCGAGGAAATTGAGCAGTTCTTC	CASSEEIEQFF
TRBV15	-	-	TRBJ1-4	15	TGTGCCACCAGCAAGAATCCGGGTCAAGACGAAAAACTGTTTTTT	CATSKNPGQDEKLFF
TRBV4-3	-	-	TRBJ1-6	15	TGCGCCAGCAGCCAAGACTCGGGGATCGGTTCACCCCTCCACTTT	CASSQDSGIGSPLHF
TRBV5-5	-	TRBD1	TRBJ1-2	14	TGTGCCAGCAGCCCGAACGGACAGGGAAGTGCGTACACCTTC	CASSPNGQGSAYTF